These T cell receptor beta chains were read from a single sample in a study of cytomegalovirus exposure and HLA in healthy donors. This table comes from immunoSEQ multiplex PCR, and its TCRdb copy is limited to in-frame clones, with some not included. The table records roughly 120,000 clones, about 72% of them present only once. The sequenced sample consisted of PBMCs. The receptor set was obtained from a man aged 50 to 59 in good health and CMV-seropositive. CDR3s include the opening cysteine and the closing phenylalanine or tryptophan. A D gene is named only where the DNA matches it firmly. Clone size is stated in some rows and not others, as once, few, many or a class when expanded.

D gene: NA; clone size: NA; V gene: TRBV4-3; J gene: TRBJ1-6; CDR3 protein: CASSQDAGFSPLHF; CDR3 DNA: TGCGCCAGCAGCCAAGATGCGGGGTTTTCACCCCTCCACTTT
D gene: NA; clone size: NA; V gene: TRBV7-6; J gene: TRBJ1-3; CDR3 protein: CASSPGEHIARGNTIYF; CDR3 DNA: TGTGCCAGCAGCCCGGGGGAACACATCGCTAGAGGAAACACCATATATTTT
D gene: NA; clone size: NA; V gene: TRBV4-1; J gene: TRBJ2-1; CDR3 protein: CASSQDRLGLGNEQFF; CDR3 DNA: TGCGCCAGCAGCCAAGATAGGTTGGGTCTAGGCAATGAGCAGTTCTTC
D gene: TRBD2; clone size: NA; V gene: TRBV5-1; J gene: TRBJ2-3; CDR3 protein: CASRPNRGGGADTQYF; CDR3 DNA: TGCGCCAGCAGACCAAATCGCGGCGGGGGGGCAGATACGCAGTATTTT
D gene: NA; clone size: once; V gene: TRBV18; J gene: TRBJ2-7; CDR3 protein: CASSPADSSYEQYF; CDR3 DNA: TGTGCCAGCTCACCCGCGGACAGCTCCTACGAGCAGTACTTC
D gene: TRBD2; clone size: few; V gene: TRBV28; J gene: TRBJ2-2; CDR3 protein: CASSSGLAGGPGGELFF; CDR3 DNA: TGTGCCAGCAGTTCCGGACTAGCGGGAGGGCCAGGCGGGGAGCTGTTTTTT
D gene: NA; clone size: NA; V gene: TRBV5-4; J gene: TRBJ1-6; CDR3 protein: CASSLQGREDSPLHF; CDR3 DNA: TGTGCCAGCAGCCTACAAGGCAGAGAGGATTCACCCCTCCACTTT
D gene: NA; clone size: NA; V gene: TRBV6-5; J gene: TRBJ2-6; CDR3 protein: CASSSYRSGANVLTF; CDR3 DNA: TGTGCCAGCAGTTCCTATCGCTCTGGGGCCAACGTCCTGACTTTC
D gene: NA; clone size: NA; V gene: TRBV5-1; J gene: TRBJ1-3; CDR3 protein: CASSPGLISGNTIYF; CDR3 DNA: TGCGCCAGCAGCCCCGGACTGATTTCTGGAAACACCATATATTTT
D gene: TRBD1; clone size: NA; V gene: TRBV5-1; J gene: TRBJ2-2; CDR3 protein: CASSPGQRAGELFF; CDR3 DNA: TGCGCCAGCAGCCCGGGACAGAGGGCCGGGGAGCTGTTTTTT
D gene: NA; clone size: once; V gene: TRBV5-1; J gene: TRBJ2-7; CDR3 protein: CASSWETSEQYF; CDR3 DNA: TGCGCCAGCAGCTGGGAGACTAGCGAGCAGTACTTC
D gene: TRBD1; clone size: NA; V gene: TRBV18; J gene: TRBJ2-1; CDR3 protein: CAITQGANEQFF; CDR3 DNA: TGTGCCATTACACAGGGGGCGAATGAGCAGTTCTTC
D gene: TRBD1; clone size: NA; V gene: TRBV11-2; J gene: TRBJ2-7; CDR3 protein: CASSWGTGPYEQYF; CDR3 DNA: TGTGCCAGCAGCTGGGGGACAGGCCCCTACGAGCAGTACTTC
D gene: NA; clone size: NA; V gene: TRBV10-1; J gene: TRBJ2-7; CDR3 protein: CASSEYFGGDEQYF; CDR3 DNA: TGCGCCAGCAGTGAGTATTTTGGCGGCGACGAGCAGTACTTC
D gene: TRBD2; clone size: NA; V gene: TRBV14; J gene: TRBJ2-1; CDR3 protein: CASSQAGGRPYNEQFF; CDR3 DNA: TGTGCCAGCAGCCAAGCTGGCGGGAGGCCCTACAATGAGCAGTTCTTC
D gene: TRBD2; clone size: NA; V gene: TRBV11-2; J gene: TRBJ2-3; CDR3 protein: CASSLVTSGGQTDTQYF; CDR3 DNA: TGTGCCAGCAGCTTAGTAACTAGCGGGGGTCAAACAGATACGCAGTATTTT
D gene: TRBD2; clone size: NA; V gene: TRBV5-4; J gene: TRBJ2-1; CDR3 protein: CASSLDGLAGDGEQFF; CDR3 DNA: TGTGCCAGCAGCTTGGATGGACTAGCGGGAGACGGTGAGCAGTTCTTC
D gene: TRBD1; clone size: NA; V gene: TRBV19; J gene: TRBJ1-2; CDR3 protein: CASSWGQGMINYGYTF; CDR3 DNA: TGTGCCAGTAGTTGGGGACAGGGGATGATTAACTATGGCTACACCTTC
D gene: TRBD2; clone size: NA; V gene: TRBV28; J gene: TRBJ2-3; CDR3 protein: CASPPSGAVRTDTQYF; CDR3 DNA: TGTGCCAGCCCACCTAGCGGGGCGGTCCGCACAGATACGCAGTATTTT
D gene: NA; clone size: NA; V gene: TRBV5-4; J gene: TRBJ2-5; CDR3 protein: CASSLARGQETQYF; CDR3 DNA: TGTGCCAGCAGCTTGGCGCGGGGCCAAGAGACCCAGTACTTC
D gene: TRBD2; clone size: NA; V gene: TRBV4-2; J gene: TRBJ2-3; CDR3 protein: CASSQNAGTSGTTDTQYF; CDR3 DNA: TGTGCCAGCAGCCAGAACGCCGGGACTAGCGGTACCACAGATACGCAGTATTTT
D gene: NA; clone size: NA; V gene: TRBV7-2; J gene: TRBJ1-2; CDR3 protein: CASSLGDRIYGYTF; CDR3 DNA: TGTGCCAGCAGCTTAGGAGACAGGATCTATGGCTACACCTTC
D gene: TRBD1; clone size: NA; V gene: TRBV28; J gene: TRBJ1-5; CDR3 protein: CASTPSRGHQPQHF; CDR3 DNA: TGTGCCAGCACCCCCTCCAGGGGGCATCAGCCCCAGCATTTT
D gene: NA; clone size: NA; V gene: TRBV5-8; J gene: TRBJ1-2; CDR3 protein: CASSPKAGGYTF; CDR3 DNA: TGTGCCAGCAGCCCCAAGGCGGGGGGCTACACCTTC
D gene: TRBD1; clone size: NA; V gene: TRBV5-1; J gene: TRBJ2-4; CDR3 protein: CASSPDRDLAKNIQYF; CDR3 DNA: TGCGCCAGCAGCCCGGACAGGGATCTAGCCAAAAACATTCAGTACTTC
D gene: NA; clone size: NA; V gene: TRBV5-1; J gene: TRBJ2-5; CDR3 protein: CASSLRGETQYF; CDR3 DNA: TGCGCCAGCAGCTTGAGGGGGGAGACCCAGTACTTC
D gene: NA; clone size: NA; V gene: TRBV7-9; J gene: TRBJ1-2; CDR3 protein: CASSLGSDSDYTF; CDR3 DNA: TGTGCCAGCAGCTTAGGGTCAGACTCTGACTACACCTTC
D gene: NA; clone size: NA; V gene: TRBV29-1; J gene: TRBJ2-7; CDR3 protein: CSVEATTSTTAEQYF; CDR3 DNA: TGCAGCGTTGAAGCCACTACTAGCACGACAGCCGAGCAGTACTTC
D gene: NA; clone size: NA; V gene: TRBV6-5; J gene: TRBJ1-1; CDR3 protein: CASSYELNTEAFF; CDR3 DNA: TGTGCCAGCAGTTATGAGCTGAACACTGAAGCTTTCTTT
D gene: NA; clone size: NA; V gene: TRBV14; J gene: TRBJ2-5; CDR3 protein: CASRPTEQETQYF; CDR3 DNA: TGTGCCAGCAGACCGACAGAACAAGAGACCCAGTACTTC
D gene: TRBD2; clone size: NA; V gene: TRBV19; J gene: TRBJ2-1; CDR3 protein: CASTLFDERDSYNEQFF; CDR3 DNA: TGTGCCAGTACCCTTTTTGATGAGCGGGACTCCTACAATGAGCAGTTCTTC
D gene: NA; clone size: NA; V gene: TRBV11-2; J gene: TRBJ2-5; CDR3 protein: CASSQLPGVAQETQYF; CDR3 DNA: TGTGCCAGCAGCCAGCTCCCGGGAGTGGCCCAAGAGACCCAGTACTTC
D gene: NA; clone size: NA; V gene: TRBV28; J gene: TRBJ1-1; CDR3 protein: CASSLPDTYTEAFF; CDR3 DNA: TGTGCCAGCAGTTTACCGGACACCTACACTGAGGCTTTCTTT
D gene: NA; clone size: NA; V gene: TRBV6-1; J gene: TRBJ2-7; CDR3 protein: CASRRGGSSSYEQYF; CDR3 DNA: TGTGCCAGCAGGAGGGGGGGCTCTAGCTCCTACGAGCAGTACTTC
D gene: NA; clone size: NA; V gene: TRBV15; J gene: TRBJ2-1; CDR3 protein: CATSRKQGSTYNEQFF; CDR3 DNA: TGTGCCACCAGCAGGAAACAGGGCTCTACCTACAATGAGCAGTTCTTC
D gene: TRBD1; clone size: NA; V gene: TRBV5-4; J gene: TRBJ1-1; CDR3 protein: CASSLEGAGTEAFF; CDR3 DNA: TGTGCCAGCAGCTTGGAGGGGGCTGGCACTGAAGCTTTCTTT
D gene: NA; clone size: NA; V gene: TRBV25-1; J gene: TRBJ1-1; CDR3 protein: CASSELVGGVTEAFF; CDR3 DNA: TGTGCCAGCAGTGAATTAGTGGGGGGTGTCACTGAAGCTTTCTTT
D gene: TRBD1; clone size: once; V gene: TRBV29-1; J gene: TRBJ1-2; CDR3 protein: CSVELWDSDNYGYTF; CDR3 DNA: TGCAGCGTTGAGCTTTGGGACAGCGACAACTATGGCTACACCTTC
D gene: TRBD1; clone size: few; V gene: TRBV19; J gene: TRBJ1-5; CDR3 protein: CATTGQSYQPQHF; CDR3 DNA: TGTGCCACCACGGGACAGAGCTATCAGCCCCAGCATTTT
D gene: TRBD1; clone size: NA; V gene: TRBV5-1; J gene: TRBJ1-1; CDR3 protein: CASSATGTGKAFF; CDR3 DNA: TGCGCCAGCAGCGCAACCGGGACAGGTAAAGCTTTCTTT
D gene: TRBD1; clone size: NA; V gene: TRBV7-9; J gene: TRBJ2-1; CDR3 protein: CASSITGVNEQFF; CDR3 DNA: TGTGCCAGCAGCATAACAGGGGTTAATGAGCAGTTCTTC
D gene: TRBD2; clone size: once; V gene: TRBV2; J gene: TRBJ2-3; CDR3 protein: CASSGLAEDTDTQYF; CDR3 DNA: TGTGCCAGCAGTGGACTAGCGGAAGACACAGATACGCAGTATTTT
D gene: TRBD1; clone size: NA; V gene: TRBV10-3; J gene: TRBJ1-4; CDR3 protein: CAISDSTRGPGKEKLFF; CDR3 DNA: TGTGCCATCAGTGACTCAACGAGGGGGCCGGGGAAGGAAAAACTGTTTTTT
D gene: NA; clone size: NA; V gene: TRBV7-9; J gene: TRBJ2-7; CDR3 protein: CASRDRYEQYF; CDR3 DNA: TGTGCCAGCCGAGATCGCTACGAGCAGTACTTC
D gene: NA; clone size: NA; V gene: TRBV5-6; J gene: TRBJ1-1; CDR3 protein: CASSSDSMNTEAFF; CDR3 DNA: TGTGCCAGCAGCTCAGACTCGATGAACACTGAAGCTTTCTTT
D gene: NA; clone size: NA; V gene: TRBV7-6; J gene: TRBJ1-2; CDR3 protein: CASSPQPNSGYAF; CDR3 DNA: TGTGCCAGCAGCCCGCAACCGAATAGCGGCTACGCCTTC
D gene: TRBD1; clone size: NA; V gene: TRBV27; J gene: TRBJ1-1; CDR3 protein: CASSYRGQAEAFF; CDR3 DNA: TGTGCCAGCAGCTACCGCGGACAGGCCGAAGCTTTCTTT
D gene: TRBD1; clone size: once; V gene: TRBV18; J gene: TRBJ1-2; CDR3 protein: CASSPPGQGRYGYTF; CDR3 DNA: TGTGCCAGCTCACCACCGGGACAGGGAAGGTATGGCTACACCTTC
D gene: NA; clone size: NA; V gene: TRBV7-6; J gene: TRBJ1-2; CDR3 protein: CASSLSEFYGYTF; CDR3 DNA: TGTGCCAGCAGCTTGTCCGAGTTCTATGGCTACACCTTC
D gene: NA; clone size: NA; V gene: TRBV9; J gene: TRBJ1-3; CDR3 protein: CASSVDSGNTIYF; CDR3 DNA: TGTGCCAGCAGCGTAGATAGCGGAAACACCATATATTTT
D gene: TRBD1; clone size: NA; V gene: TRBV4-3; J gene: TRBJ2-2; CDR3 protein: CASSQELIRDRESGELFF; CDR3 DNA: TGCGCCAGCAGCCAAGAACTCATCCGGGACAGGGAATCCGGGGAGCTGTTTTTT
D gene: NA; clone size: NA; V gene: TRBV7-2; J gene: TRBJ2-7; CDR3 protein: CASSPMGNPGYEQYF; CDR3 DNA: TGTGCCAGCAGCCCTATGGGGAACCCGGGGTACGAGCAGTACTTC
D gene: TRBD2; clone size: NA; V gene: TRBV6-4; J gene: TRBJ2-7; CDR3 protein: CARGTSIYEQYF; CDR3 DNA: TGTGCCAGAGGGACTAGCATCTACGAGCAGTACTTC
D gene: TRBD2; clone size: NA; V gene: TRBV7-2; J gene: TRBJ2-1; CDR3 protein: CASSPGLAGKNEQFF; CDR3 DNA: TGTGCCAGCAGCCCAGGACTAGCGGGTAAAAATGAGCAGTTCTTC
D gene: TRBD2; clone size: few; V gene: TRBV18; J gene: TRBJ2-1; CDR3 protein: CASSELAGYYNEQFF; CDR3 DNA: TGTGCCAGCTCAGAGCTAGCGGGTTACTACAATGAGCAGTTCTTC
D gene: TRBD1; clone size: once; V gene: TRBV15; J gene: TRBJ2-7; CDR3 protein: CATSSLGQGMNYEQYF; CDR3 DNA: TGTGCCACCAGCAGTCTTGGACAGGGAATGAACTACGAGCAGTACTTC
D gene: NA; clone size: NA; V gene: TRBV2; J gene: TRBJ1-5; CDR3 protein: CASSGRLNQPQHF; CDR3 DNA: TGTGCCAGCAGTGGCAGGCTCAATCAGCCCCAGCATTTT
D gene: NA; clone size: NA; V gene: TRBV19; J gene: TRBJ1-2; CDR3 protein: CASSMSLGTGNNYGYTF; CDR3 DNA: TGTGCCAGTAGTATGAGTCTTGGAACAGGAAATAACTATGGCTACACCTTC
D gene: TRBD1; clone size: NA; V gene: TRBV7-9; J gene: TRBJ2-2; CDR3 protein: CASPRKGQGEGELFF; CDR3 DNA: TGTGCCAGCCCAAGAAAAGGACAGGGGGAAGGGGAGCTGTTTTTT